This T cell receptor (beta chain) derives from a study of blood T cell repertoires in COVID-19. This CDR3 is built from 18 residues. Trimming took 4 bases from V and 4 from J; bases not matched to a gene: 13. Looked up from germline, CDR1 is SGHDT and CDR2 is YYEEEE. In the study's own analysis: It was from reference gene primer amplification that nucleated cell counts were estimated. Measured with immunoSEQ multiplex PCR; TCRdb has only the in-frame clones, and not every one. V, J and clone size were drawn from that table, and D and trimming were deduced from the DNA. Of 400,000 to 550,000 clones listed, 70% to 90% are singletons.

The sequencing input was PBMCs or T cells enriched from blood (not recorded which). The rearrangement uses TRBV5-6 and TRBJ2-2, with TRBD2 matching 10 bases. The clonotype was recovered from a woman between 18 and 30 years old with acute COVID-19. CDR3 nucleotide sequence: TGTGCCAGCAGCCCCGCTGGAGCTAGCGGGAGCCCCACCGGGGAGCTGTTTTTT. Protein: CASSPAGASGSPTGELFF.